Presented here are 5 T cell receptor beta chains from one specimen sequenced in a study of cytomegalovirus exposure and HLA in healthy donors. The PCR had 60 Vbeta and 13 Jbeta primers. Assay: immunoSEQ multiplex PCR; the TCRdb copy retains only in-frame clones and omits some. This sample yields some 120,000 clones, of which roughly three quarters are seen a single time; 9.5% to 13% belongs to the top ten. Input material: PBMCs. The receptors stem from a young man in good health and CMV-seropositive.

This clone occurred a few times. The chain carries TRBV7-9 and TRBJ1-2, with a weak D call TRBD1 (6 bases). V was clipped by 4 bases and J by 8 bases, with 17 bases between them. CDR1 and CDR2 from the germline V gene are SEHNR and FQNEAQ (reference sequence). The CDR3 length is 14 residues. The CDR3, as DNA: TGTGCCAGCAGCTCTCGGGACAACCTAGGGGGCTACACCTTC. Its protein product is CASSSRDNLGGYTF.

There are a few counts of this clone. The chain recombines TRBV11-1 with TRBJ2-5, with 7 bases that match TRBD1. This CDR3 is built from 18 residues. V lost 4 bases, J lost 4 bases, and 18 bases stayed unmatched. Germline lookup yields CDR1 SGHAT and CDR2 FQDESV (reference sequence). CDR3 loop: CASSYDHRGRGRRETQYF. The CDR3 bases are TGTGCCAGCAGCTACGACCACCGTGGAAGGGGGCGGCGAGAGACCCAGTACTTC.

The CDR3, as DNA: TGTGCCAGCAGCTCTCCGTCCTACGAGCAGTACTTC. This gives the protein CASSSPSYEQYF. V and J are TRBV7-2 and TRBJ2-7; unclear D gene. This CDR3 has 12 residues. V was shortened by 4 bases and J by 1 base, with 5 bases between the two germline ends. Germline CDR1 SGHTA, CDR2 FQGNSA.

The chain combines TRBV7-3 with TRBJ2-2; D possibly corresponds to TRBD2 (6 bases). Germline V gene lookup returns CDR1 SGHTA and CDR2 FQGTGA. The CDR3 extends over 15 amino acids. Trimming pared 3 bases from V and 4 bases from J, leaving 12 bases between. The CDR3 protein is CASSFSGGVTGELFF. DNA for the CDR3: TGTGCCAGCAGCTTTAGTGGAGGGGTCACCGGGGAGCTGTTTTTT.

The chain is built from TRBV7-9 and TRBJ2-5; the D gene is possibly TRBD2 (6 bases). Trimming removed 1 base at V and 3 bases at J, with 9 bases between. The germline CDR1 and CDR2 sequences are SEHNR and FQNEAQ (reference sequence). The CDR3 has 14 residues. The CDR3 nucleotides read TGTGCCAGCAGCTTAGGTGGGACTGAAGAGACCCAGTACTTC. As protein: CASSLGGTEETQYF.